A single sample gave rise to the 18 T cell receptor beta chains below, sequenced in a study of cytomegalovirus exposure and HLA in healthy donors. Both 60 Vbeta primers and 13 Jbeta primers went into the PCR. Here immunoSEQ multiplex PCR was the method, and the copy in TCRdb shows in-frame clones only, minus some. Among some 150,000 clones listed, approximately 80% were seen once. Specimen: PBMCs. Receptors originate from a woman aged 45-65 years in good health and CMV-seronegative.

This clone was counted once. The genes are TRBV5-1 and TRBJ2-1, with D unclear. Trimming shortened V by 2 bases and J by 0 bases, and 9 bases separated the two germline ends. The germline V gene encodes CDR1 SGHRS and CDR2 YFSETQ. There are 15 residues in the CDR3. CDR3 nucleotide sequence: TGCGCCAGCAGCTTTGAGGAGAGCTCCTACAATGAGCAGTTCTTC. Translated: CASSFEESSYNEQFF.

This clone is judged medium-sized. CDR3: CASRFGGGGQETQYF. The CDR3 DNA sequence: TGTGCCAGCAGGTTCGGGGGGGGCGGGCAAGAGACCCAGTACTTC. The chain carries TRBV5-4 and TRBJ2-5; 8 bases fit TRBD2. Trimming removed 5 bases from V and 2 bases from J; junction bases left unmatched: 8. The CDR3 runs 15 residues. Germline CDR1 is SGHNT and CDR2 is YYREEE (reference sequence).

The CDR3 loop is CATVGLASHNEQFF. The CDR3 DNA reads as TGTGCCACTGTGGGACTAGCTAGCCACAATGAGCAGTTCTTC. The chain carries TRBV19 and TRBJ2-1, with 9 bases aligning to TRBD2. The CDR3 consists of 14 residues. V was pared by 10 bases and J by 5 bases, with 9 bases of the junction left unmatched. The germline V gene encodes CDR1 LNHDA and CDR2 SQIVND (reference sequence).

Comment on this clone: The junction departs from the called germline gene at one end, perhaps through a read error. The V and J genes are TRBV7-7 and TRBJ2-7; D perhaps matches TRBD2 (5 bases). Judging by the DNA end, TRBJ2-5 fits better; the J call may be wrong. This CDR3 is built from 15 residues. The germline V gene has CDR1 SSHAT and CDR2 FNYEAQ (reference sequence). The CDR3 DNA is TGTGCTAGCAGCTTAGTACCGGGAACGGTAGAGACCCAGTACTTC. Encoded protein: CASSLVPGTVETQYF.

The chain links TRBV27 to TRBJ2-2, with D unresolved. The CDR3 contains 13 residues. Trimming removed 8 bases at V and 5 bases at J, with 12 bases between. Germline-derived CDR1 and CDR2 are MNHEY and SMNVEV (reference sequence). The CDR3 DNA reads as TGTGCCAGCGGTGCGGTTAAAACCGGGGAGCTGTTTTTT. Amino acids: CASGAVKTGELFF.

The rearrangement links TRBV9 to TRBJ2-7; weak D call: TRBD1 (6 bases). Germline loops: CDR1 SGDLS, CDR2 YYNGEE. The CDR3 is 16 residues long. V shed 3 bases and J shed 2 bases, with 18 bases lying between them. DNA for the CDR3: TGTGCCAGCAGCGGCGGTCCGGTTCAGGGGACCTACGAGCAGTACTTC. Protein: CASSGGPVQGTYEQYF. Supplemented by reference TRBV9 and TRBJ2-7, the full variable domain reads DSGVTQTPKHLITATGQRVTLRCSPRSGDLSVYWYQQSLDQGLQFLIQYYNGEERAKGNILERFSAQQFPDLHSELNLSSLELGDSALYFCASSGGPVQGTYEQYFGPGTRLTVT.

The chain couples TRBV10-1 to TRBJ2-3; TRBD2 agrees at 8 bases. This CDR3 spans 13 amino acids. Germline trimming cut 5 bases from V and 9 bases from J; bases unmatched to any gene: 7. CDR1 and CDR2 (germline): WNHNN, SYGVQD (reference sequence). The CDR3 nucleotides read TGCGCCAGCAGTCGATATACGGGGGGGACGCAGTATTTT. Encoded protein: CASSRYTGGTQYF.

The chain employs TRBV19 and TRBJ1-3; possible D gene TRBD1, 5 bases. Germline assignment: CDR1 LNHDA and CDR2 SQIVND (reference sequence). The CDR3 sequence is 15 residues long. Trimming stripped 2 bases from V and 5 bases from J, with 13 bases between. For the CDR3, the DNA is TGTGCCAGTAGTATAACCCAGATGGGGCGAAACACCATATATTTT. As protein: CASSITQMGRNTIYF.

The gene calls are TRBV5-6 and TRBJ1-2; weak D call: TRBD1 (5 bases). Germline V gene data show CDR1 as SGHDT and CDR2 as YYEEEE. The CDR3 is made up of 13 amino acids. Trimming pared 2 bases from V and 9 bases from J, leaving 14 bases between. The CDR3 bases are TGTGCCAGCAGCTTCGGGGGGGTCTTACGCTACACCTTC. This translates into CASSFGGVLRYTF.

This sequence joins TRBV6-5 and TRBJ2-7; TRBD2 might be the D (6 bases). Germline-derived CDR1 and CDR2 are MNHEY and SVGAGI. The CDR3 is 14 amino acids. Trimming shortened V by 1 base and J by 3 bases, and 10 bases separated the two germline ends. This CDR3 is CASSYFPGDYEQYF. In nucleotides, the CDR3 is TGTGCCAGCAGTTACTTTCCGGGGGACTACGAGCAGTACTTC.

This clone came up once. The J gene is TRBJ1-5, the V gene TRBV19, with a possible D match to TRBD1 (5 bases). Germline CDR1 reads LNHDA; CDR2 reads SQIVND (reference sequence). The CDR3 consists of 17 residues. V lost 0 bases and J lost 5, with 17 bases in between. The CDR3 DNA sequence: TGTGCCAGTAGTATAGATGGGGCACAGATTAATTATCAGCCCCAGCATTTT. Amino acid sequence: CASSIDGAQINYQPQHF.

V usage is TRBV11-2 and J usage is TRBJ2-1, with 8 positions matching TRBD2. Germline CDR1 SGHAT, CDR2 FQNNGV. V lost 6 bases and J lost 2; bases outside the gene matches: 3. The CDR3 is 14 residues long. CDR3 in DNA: TGTGCCAGCAGTGCGGGGGGCACCTACAATGAGCAGTTCTTC. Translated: CASSAGGTYNEQFF.

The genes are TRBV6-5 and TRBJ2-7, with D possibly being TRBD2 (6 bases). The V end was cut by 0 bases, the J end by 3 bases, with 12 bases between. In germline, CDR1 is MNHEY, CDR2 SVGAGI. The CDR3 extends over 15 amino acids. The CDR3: CASSYSPGLIYEQYF. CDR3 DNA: TGTGCCAGCAGTTACTCCCCGGGACTCATCTACGAGCAGTACTTC.

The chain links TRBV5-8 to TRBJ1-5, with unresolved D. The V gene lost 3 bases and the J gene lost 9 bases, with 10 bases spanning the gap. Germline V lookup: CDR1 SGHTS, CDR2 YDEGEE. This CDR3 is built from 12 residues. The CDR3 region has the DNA TGTGCCAGCAGCTCTAGTATTAGGCCCCAGCATTTT. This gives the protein CASSSSIRPQHF.

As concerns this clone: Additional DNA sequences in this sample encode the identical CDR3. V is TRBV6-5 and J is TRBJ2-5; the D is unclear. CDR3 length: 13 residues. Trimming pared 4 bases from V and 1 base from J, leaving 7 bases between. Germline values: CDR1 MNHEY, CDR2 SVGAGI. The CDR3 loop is CASSSPGQETQYF. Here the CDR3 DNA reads TGTGCCAGCAGTTCTCCGGGCCAAGAGACCCAGTACTTC.

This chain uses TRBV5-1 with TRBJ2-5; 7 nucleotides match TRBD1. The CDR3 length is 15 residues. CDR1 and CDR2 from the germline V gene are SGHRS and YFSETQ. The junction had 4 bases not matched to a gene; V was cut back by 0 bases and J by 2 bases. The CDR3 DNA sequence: TGCGCCAGCAGCTTGGCGGGACAGCAACAAGAGACCCAGTACTTC. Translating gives CASSLAGQQQETQYF. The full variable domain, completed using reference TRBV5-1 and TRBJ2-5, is KAGVTQTPRYLIKTRGQQVTLSCSPISGHRSVSWYQQTPGQGLQFLFEYFSETQRNKGNFPGRFSGRQFSNSRSEMNVSTLELGDSALYLCASSLAGQQQETQYFGPGTRLLVL.

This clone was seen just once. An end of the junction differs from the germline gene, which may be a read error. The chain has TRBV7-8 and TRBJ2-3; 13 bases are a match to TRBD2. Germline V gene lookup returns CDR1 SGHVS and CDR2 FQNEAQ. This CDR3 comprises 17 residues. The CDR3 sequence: CASSSRLAGGPTDTQYF. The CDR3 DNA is TGTGCTAGCAGCTCCCGACTAGCGGGGGGCCCGACAGATACGCAGTATTTT.

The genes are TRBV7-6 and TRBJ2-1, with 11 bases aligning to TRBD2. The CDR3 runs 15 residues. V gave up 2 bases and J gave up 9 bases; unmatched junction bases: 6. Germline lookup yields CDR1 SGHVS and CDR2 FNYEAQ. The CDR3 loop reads CASSLNLAGGLEQFF. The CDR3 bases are TGTGCCAGCAGCTTAAACCTAGCGGGGGGCCTTGAGCAGTTCTTC.